The sequence of this TCR beta chain was determined in a study of T cell responses to AZD1222 COVID-19 vaccine (dated by TCRdb to the early 2020s). Describing the broader study: TCR sequencing covered over 230 trial participants: 200 to 210 given two doses of AZD1222 and 26 given two doses of MenACWY control vaccine. Trial participants were enrolled into age subgroups of 18-55, 56-69 and 70-plus years, which contained 148, 28 and 57 TCR-sequenced participants, respectively.

A remark on this clone: This clone's antigen is unknown. Base quality data are lacking; no much larger clone is found one base away.

This specimen's time point label, interpreted: about 28 days (+/-7) after the second vaccine dose. AZD1222 recipients with second doses at about 4 weeks or about 12 weeks were pooled, because spike-specific TCR depth and breadth did not differ between schedules. Vaccinee samples were obtained from the UK trials COV001 and COV002, which included a single-blind randomized controlled phase 2/3 trial of AZD1222 (ChAdOx1 nCoV-19) in healthy adults. Trial participant PBMC samples were collected at day 0 and day 28 after the second dose for TCRbeta chain sequencing. The CDR3 regions of human TCRbeta chains were analyzed by immunosequencing. Per the original workflow: Repertoire TCRs were matched against a reference library of SARS-CoV-2-specific TCRs generated with the MIRA antigen-specificity platform. Breadth was defined as the fraction of unique TCRs that were SARS-CoV-2-associated. Depth was defined as the fraction of total T cells that were SARS-CoV-2-associated. Using the MIRA data, each spike-specific TCR was mapped to the spike region that the TCR reacts to and placed in a CD4 or CD8 class. Log10-transformed breadth and depth values were compared by one-way ANOVA with Sidak's multiple comparisons tests. The source is immuneACCESS, and TCRdb retained only in-frame sequences with V and J called. Part of the clones is not carried over; for the studies checked, unresolved V genes explain less than half of this, and the remainder is unexplained. V, J and clone size derive from that table, while D and trimming were established from the DNA sequence. This sample gives about 15,000 clones in total; 88% of them show up just once. 2.5% to 3.5% of the sample belongs to the ten largest clones.

Based on the germline V gene, the CDR1 and CDR2 sequences are SGHTA and FQGNSA. The V end loses 0 bases and the J end loses 5 bases, and a stretch of 18 bases separates them. From cysteine to phenylalanine, the CDR3 is 17 amino acids long. Only the CDR3 portion is preserved as DNA: 51 bases, with reading frame beginning at the first base. Summary of the overall study and its limitations: In the small 56-69-year group, the increase in depth fell short of significance, most likely because of low power. Nearly half of unique spike-specific TCRs reportedly recognized epitopes outside regions mutated in the B.1.351 and B.1.1.7 variants. Because no samples from the day 14 peak response were available, repertoires could be characterized only after the peak T cell response. The whole spike protein was spanned by vaccine-associated CD4 TCRs, and dominant responses were seen in regions 160-218 and 743-854. Conclusions about previously exposed vaccinees are limited because only a handful of AZD1222 recipients were SARS-CoV-2 seropositive at baseline. Spike-specific TCR breadth and depth rose significantly after two AZD1222 doses compared with day 0 and with MenACWY recipients. Participants were mostly white British and included more females than males, and it was suggested by the authors that clonal diversity may have been underestimated.

The receptor was derived from an adult who received the AZD1222 COVID-19 vaccine. The sample was peripheral blood, taken 28 days after the second AZD1222 dose. This receptor chain uses TRBV7-2 and TRBJ2-3; TRBD2 is perhaps the D gene, given 5 matching bases. The CDR3 is CASSLAPPASTIDTQYF. Read as DNA, the sequence is TGTGCCAGCAGCTTAGCGCCTCCGGCTAGCACAATAGATACGCAGTATTTT.